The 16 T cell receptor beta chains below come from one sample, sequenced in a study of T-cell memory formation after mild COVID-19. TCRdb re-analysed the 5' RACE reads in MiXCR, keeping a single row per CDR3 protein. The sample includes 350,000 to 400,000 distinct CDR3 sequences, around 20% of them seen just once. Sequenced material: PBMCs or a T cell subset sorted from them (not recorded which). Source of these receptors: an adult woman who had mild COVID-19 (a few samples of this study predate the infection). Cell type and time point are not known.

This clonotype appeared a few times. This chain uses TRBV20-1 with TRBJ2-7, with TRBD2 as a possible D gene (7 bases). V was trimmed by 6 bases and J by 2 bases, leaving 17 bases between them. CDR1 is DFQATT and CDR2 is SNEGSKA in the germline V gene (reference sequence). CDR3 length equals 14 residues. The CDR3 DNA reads TGCAGTGCCGGGGCGGGGGCTCCCCCCTACGAGCAGTACTTC. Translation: CSAGAGAPPYEQYF.

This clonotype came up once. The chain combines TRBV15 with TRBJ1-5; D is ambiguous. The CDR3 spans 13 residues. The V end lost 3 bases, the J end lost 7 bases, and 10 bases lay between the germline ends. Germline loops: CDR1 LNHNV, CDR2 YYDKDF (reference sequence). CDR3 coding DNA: TGTGCCACCAGCAGCCTCCCCGGGCAGCCCCAGCATTTT. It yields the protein CATSSLPGQPQHF.

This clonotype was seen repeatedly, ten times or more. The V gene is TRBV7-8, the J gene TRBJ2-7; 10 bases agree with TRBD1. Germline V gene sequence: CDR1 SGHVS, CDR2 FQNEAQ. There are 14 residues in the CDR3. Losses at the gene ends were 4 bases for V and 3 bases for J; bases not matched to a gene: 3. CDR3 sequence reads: CASSSGTGVYEQYF. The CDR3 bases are TGTGCCAGCAGCTCCGGGACAGGGGTCTACGAGCAGTACTTC. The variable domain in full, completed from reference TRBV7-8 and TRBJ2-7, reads GAGVSQSPRYKVAKRGQDVALRCDPISGHVSLFWYQQALGQGPEFLTYFQNEAQLDKSGLPSDRFFAERPEGSVSTLKIQRTQQEDSAVYLCASSSGTGVYEQYFGPGTRLTVT.

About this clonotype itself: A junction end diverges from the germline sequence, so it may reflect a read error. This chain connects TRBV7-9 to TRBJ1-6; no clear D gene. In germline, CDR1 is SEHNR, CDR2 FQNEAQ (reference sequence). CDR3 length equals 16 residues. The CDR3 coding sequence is TGTGCAAGCAGCCCGCACCTAGGACTAGAGGGTTCACCCCTCCACTTT. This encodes CASSPHLGLEGSPLHF. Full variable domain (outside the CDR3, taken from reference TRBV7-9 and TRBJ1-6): DTGVSQNPRHKITKRGQNVTFRCDPISEHNRLYWYRQTLGQGPEFLTYFQNEAQLEKSRLLSDRFSAERPKGSFSTLEIQRTEQGDSAMYLCASSPHLGLEGSPLHFGNGTRLTVT.

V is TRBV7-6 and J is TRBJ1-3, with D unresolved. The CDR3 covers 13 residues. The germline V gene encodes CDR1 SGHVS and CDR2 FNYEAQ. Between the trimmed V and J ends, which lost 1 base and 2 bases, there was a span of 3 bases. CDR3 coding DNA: TGTGCCAGCAGCTTAGATGCTGGAAACACCATATATTTT. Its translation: CASSLDAGNTIYF. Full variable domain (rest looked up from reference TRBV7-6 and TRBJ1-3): GAGVSQSPRYKVTKRGQDVALRCDPISGHVSLYWYRQALGQGPEFLTYFNYEAQQDKSGLPNDRFSAERPEGSISTLTIQRTEQRDSAMYRCASSLDAGNTIYFGEGSWLTVV.

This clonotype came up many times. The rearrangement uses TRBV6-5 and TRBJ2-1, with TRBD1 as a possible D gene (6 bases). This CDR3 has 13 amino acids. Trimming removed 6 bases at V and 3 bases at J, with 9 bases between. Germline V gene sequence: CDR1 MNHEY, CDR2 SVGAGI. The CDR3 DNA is TGTGCCAGCAGCCTGGACAGCTACAATGAGCAGTTCTTC. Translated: CASSLDSYNEQFF.

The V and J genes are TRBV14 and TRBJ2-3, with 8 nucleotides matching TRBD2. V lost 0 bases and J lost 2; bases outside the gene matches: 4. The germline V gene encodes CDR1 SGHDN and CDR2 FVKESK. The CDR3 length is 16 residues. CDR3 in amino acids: CASSQDSGGITDTQYF. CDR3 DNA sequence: TGTGCCAGCAGCCAAGATTCGGGGGGGATCACAGATACGCAGTATTTT. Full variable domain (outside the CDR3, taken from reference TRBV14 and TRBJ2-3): EAGVTQFPSHSVIEKGQTVTLRCDPISGHDNLYWYRRVMGKEIKFLLHFVKESKQDESGMPNNRFLAERTGGTYSTLKVQPAELEDSGVYFCASSQDSGGITDTQYFGPGTRLTVL.

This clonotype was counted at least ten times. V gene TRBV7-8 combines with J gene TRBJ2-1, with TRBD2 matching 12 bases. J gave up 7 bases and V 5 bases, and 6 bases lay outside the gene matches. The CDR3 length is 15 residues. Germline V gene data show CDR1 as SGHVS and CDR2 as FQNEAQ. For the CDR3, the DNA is TGTGCCAGCAGCCTCGGACTAGCGGGGTCTAATGAGCAGTTCTTC. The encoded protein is CASSLGLAGSNEQFF.

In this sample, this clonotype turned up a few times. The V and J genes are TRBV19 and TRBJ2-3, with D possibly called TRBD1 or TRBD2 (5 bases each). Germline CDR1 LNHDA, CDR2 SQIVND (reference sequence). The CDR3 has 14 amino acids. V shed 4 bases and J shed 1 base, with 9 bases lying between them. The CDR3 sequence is CASSTGPGTDTQYF. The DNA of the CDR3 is TGTGCCAGTAGTACGGGACCCGGCACAGATACGCAGTATTTT.

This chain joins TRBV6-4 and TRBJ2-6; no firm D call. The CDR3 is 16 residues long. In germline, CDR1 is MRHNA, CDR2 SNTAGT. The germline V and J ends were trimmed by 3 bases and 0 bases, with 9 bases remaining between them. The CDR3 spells CASSDRGNSGANVLTF. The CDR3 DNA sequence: TGTGCCAGCAGTGATCGCGGTAACTCTGGGGCCAACGTCCTGACTTTC.

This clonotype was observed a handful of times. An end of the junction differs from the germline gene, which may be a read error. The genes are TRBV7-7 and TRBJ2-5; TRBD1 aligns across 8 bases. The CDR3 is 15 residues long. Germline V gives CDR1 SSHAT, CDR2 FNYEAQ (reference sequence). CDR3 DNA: TGTGCTAGCAGCTTAGGCCCCAGGGGGCCAGAGACCCAGTACTTC. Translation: CASSLGPRGPETQYF.

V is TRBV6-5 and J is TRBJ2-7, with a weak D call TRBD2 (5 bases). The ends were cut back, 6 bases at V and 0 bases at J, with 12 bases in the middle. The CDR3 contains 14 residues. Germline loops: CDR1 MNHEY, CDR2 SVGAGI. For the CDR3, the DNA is TGTGCCAGCAGCCCCACGGGATACTCCTACGAGCAGTACTTC. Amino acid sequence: CASSPTGYSYEQYF.

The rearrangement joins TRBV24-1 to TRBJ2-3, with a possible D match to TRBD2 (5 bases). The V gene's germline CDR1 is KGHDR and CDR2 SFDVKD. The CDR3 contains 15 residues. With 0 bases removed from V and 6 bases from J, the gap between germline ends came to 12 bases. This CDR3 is CATSDLNGVEDTQYF. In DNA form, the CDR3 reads TGTGCCACCAGTGATTTGAACGGGGTAGAGGATACGCAGTATTTT.

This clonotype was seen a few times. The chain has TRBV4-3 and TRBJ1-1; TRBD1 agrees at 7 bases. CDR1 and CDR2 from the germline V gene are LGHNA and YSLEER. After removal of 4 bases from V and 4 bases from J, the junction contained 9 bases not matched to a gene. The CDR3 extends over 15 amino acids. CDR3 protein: CASSLGDSWVTEAFF. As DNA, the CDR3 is TGCGCCAGCAGCCTAGGGGACAGTTGGGTCACTGAAGCTTTCTTT.

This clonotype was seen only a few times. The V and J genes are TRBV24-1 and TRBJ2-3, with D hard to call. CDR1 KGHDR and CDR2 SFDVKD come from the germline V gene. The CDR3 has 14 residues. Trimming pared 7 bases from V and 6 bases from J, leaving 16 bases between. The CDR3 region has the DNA TGTGCCACCAGACCCGGATTGCCCACGGATACGCAGTATTTT. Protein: CATRPGLPTDTQYF.

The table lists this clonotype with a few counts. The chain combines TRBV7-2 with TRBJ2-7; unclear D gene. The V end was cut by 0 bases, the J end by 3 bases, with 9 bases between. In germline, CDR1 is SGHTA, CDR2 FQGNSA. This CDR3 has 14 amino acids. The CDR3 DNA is TGTGCCAGCAGCTTAGCGGGCGCGCTCTACGAGCAGTACTTC. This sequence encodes CASSLAGALYEQYF.